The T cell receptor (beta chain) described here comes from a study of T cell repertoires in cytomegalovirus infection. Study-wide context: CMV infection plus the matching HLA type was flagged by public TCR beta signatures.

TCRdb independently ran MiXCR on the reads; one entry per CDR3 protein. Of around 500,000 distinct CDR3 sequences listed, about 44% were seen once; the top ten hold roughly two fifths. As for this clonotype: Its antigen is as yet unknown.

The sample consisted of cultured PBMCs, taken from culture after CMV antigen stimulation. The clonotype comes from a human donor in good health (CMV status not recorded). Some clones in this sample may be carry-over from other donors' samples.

CDR3 in amino acids: CASSHSGRASDRGANVLTF. In nucleotides, the CDR3 is TGTGCCAGCAGTCATAGCGGGAGGGCCTCTGATCGTGGGGCCAACGTCCTGACTTTC. The chain joins TRBV12-3 or TRBV12-4 to TRBJ2-6; 11 nucleotides match TRBD2. The ends lost 5 bases at V and 3 bases at J; junction bases unmatched: 12. The CDR3 totals 19 residues.